The 32 T cell receptor beta chains in this list originate from one sample, sequenced in a study of T cells after yellow fever vaccination. MiXCR, run by TCRdb on the 5' RACE reads, gives a single entry per CDR3 protein. Of 500,000 to 650,000 distinct CDR3 sequences listed, 13% are singletons. The source was PBMCs, collected on the day of the yellow fever booster vaccination. The source is a man aged 25-45 years who received the YFV17D yellow fever vaccine.

This sequence joins TRBV9 and TRBJ1-3; a weak D match, TRBD1 (5 bases). V was shortened by 6 bases and J by 0 bases, with 19 bases between the two germline ends. Germline V lookup: CDR1 SGDLS, CDR2 YYNGEE. The CDR3 runs 17 residues. CDR3 in DNA: TGTGCCAGCACCCCTCGGGCAGGGACCTACTCTGGAAACACCATATATTTT. This translates into CASTPRAGTYSGNTIYF.

This clonotype was picked up many times. This chain connects TRBV7-2 to TRBJ2-4; 11 nucleotides align to TRBD2. J gave up 1 base and V 5 bases, and 7 bases lay outside the gene matches. Germline CDR1 is SGHTA and CDR2 is FQGNSA. This CDR3 spans 17 amino acids. The CDR3 protein is CASSATSGRGAKNIQYF. The DNA for the CDR3 is TGTGCCAGCAGCGCAACTAGCGGGAGAGGCGCCAAAAACATTCAGTACTTC. The whole variable domain, remainder taken from reference TRBV7-2 and TRBJ2-4, is GAGVSQSPSNKVTEKGKDVELRCDPISGHTALYWYRQSLGQGLEFLIYFQGNSAPDKSGLPSDRFSAERTGGSVSTLTIQRTQQEDSAVYLCASSATSGRGAKNIQYFGAGTRLSVL.

There are a few counts of this clonotype. The genes are TRBV7-8 and TRBJ1-5, with no clear D. This CDR3 has 16 amino acids. V shed 1 base and J shed 0 bases, with 10 bases lying between them. Germline lookup yields CDR1 SGHVS and CDR2 FQNEAQ. CDR3 sequence reads: CASSLEQRYSNQPQHF. The CDR3 nucleotides read TGTGCCAGCAGCTTAGAGCAGCGATATAGCAATCAGCCCCAGCATTTT.

The rearrangement joins TRBV18 to TRBJ1-1; D remains ambiguous. The V gene's germline CDR1 is KGHSH and CDR2 LQKENI. The germline V and J ends were trimmed by 1 base and 2 bases, with 5 bases remaining between them. CDR3 size: 13 residues. The CDR3 region is CASSPRINTEAFF. DNA for the CDR3: TGTGCCAGCTCACCACGGATAAACACTGAAGCTTTCTTT.

CDR3 coding DNA: TGTGCCAGTAGTATTCTGACAGGGTCAAACACCGGGGAGCTGTTTTTT. Its translation: CASSILTGSNTGELFF. The J gene is TRBJ2-2, the V gene TRBV19; 7 positions match TRBD1. Germline-derived CDR1 and CDR2 are LNHDA and SQIVND (reference sequence). This CDR3 has 16 residues. J gave up 2 bases and V 3 bases, and 6 bases lay outside the gene matches.

The chain links TRBV4-3 to TRBJ2-3; D gene uncertain. Germline values: CDR1 LGHNA, CDR2 YSLEER. The V and J ends lost 0 bases and 6 bases respectively, with 19 bases between them. The CDR3 covers 17 residues. DNA of the CDR3: TGCGCCAGCAGCCAAGATCCCGTTGGCAACGGTCGGGATACGCAGTATTTT. Protein sequence: CASSQDPVGNGRDTQYF.

The CDR3 loop reads CSARAGATDTQYF. DNA for the CDR3: TGCAGTGCTAGGGCGGGAGCCACAGATACGCAGTATTTT. The V gene is TRBV20-1, the J gene TRBJ2-3; 7 nucleotides align to TRBD2. The germline V gene encodes CDR1 DFQATT and CDR2 SNEGSKA (reference sequence). J gave up 2 bases and V 3 bases, and 2 bases lay outside the gene matches. The CDR3 consists of 13 residues.

The chain uses TRBV5-4 and TRBJ2-1, with D perhaps TRBD2 (6 bases). CDR3 length: 15 residues. The ends were cut back, 0 bases at V and 5 bases at J, with 12 bases in the middle. Per the germline V gene, CDR1 is SGHNT and CDR2 is YYREEE (reference sequence). CDR3 in amino acids: CASSLVAGLDNEQFF. The CDR3 DNA reads as TGTGCCAGCAGCTTGGTGGCGGGACTCGACAATGAGCAGTTCTTC.

The rearrangement links TRBV3-1 to TRBJ2-1; 7 positions agree with TRBD2. This CDR3 comprises 15 residues. V lost 6 bases to trimming and J lost 7 bases; unmatched junction nucleotides: 12. The germline V gene encodes CDR1 LGHDT and CDR2 YNNKEL (reference sequence). The CDR3: CASSTLARGLNEQFF. CDR3 sequence (DNA): TGTGCCAGCAGTACACTAGCGAGGGGTTTAAATGAGCAGTTCTTC.

The sample holds many counts of this clonotype. The chain couples TRBV29-1 to TRBJ1-2; unclear D gene. The CDR3 is 11 residues long. Per the germline V gene, CDR1 is SQVTM and CDR2 is ANQGSEA. The V and J ends lost 5 bases and 6 bases respectively, with 10 bases between them. The CDR3 bases are TGCAGCGTTCTCCGAGTTGATGGCTACACCTTC. This codes for CSVLRVDGYTF.

This clonotype was recorded only once. At one boundary the junction diverges from the germline segment, which might be a read error. J is TRBJ2-2 and V is TRBV27; possible D gene TRBD2, 5 bases. CDR1 and CDR2 (germline): MNHEY, SMNVEV (reference sequence). The CDR3 has 16 residues. The CDR3 is CASSSGRLTNSGELFF. CDR3 nucleotides: TGTGCCAGCAGTTCAGGAAGACTAACGAACTCCGGGGAGCTGTTTTTT.

This rearrangement joins TRBV5-1 to TRBJ2-7; D not resolved. V was pared by 0 bases and J by 2 bases, with 12 bases between. Germline assignment: CDR1 SGHRS and CDR2 YFSETQ. This CDR3 is built from 15 residues. Written as DNA, the CDR3 is TGCGCCAGCAGCTTGGAATACGCGGATACCTACGAGCAGTACTTC. It yields the protein CASSLEYADTYEQYF.

This clonotype showed up many times. The V and J genes are TRBV28 and TRBJ2-7; 9 bases align to TRBD1. V lost 5 bases and J lost 2; bases outside the gene matches: 7. The CDR3 sequence is 15 residues long. Germline assignment: CDR1 MDHEN and CDR2 SYDVKM. The CDR3 DNA sequence: TGTGCCAGCAGTCTTCCGGGACAGGGAACCTACGAGCAGTACTTC. Encoded protein: CASSLPGQGTYEQYF.

This clonotype was counted only a few times. This chain joins TRBV5-1 and TRBJ2-2; 8 nucleotides agree with TRBD1. The CDR3 is made up of 19 amino acids. Germline V gives CDR1 SGHRS, CDR2 YFSETQ. After removal of 3 bases from V and 5 bases from J, the junction contained 18 bases not matched to a gene. The CDR3 reads CASSSSPGQANVVTGELFF. CDR3 DNA sequence: TGCGCCAGCAGCTCCAGTCCGGGACAGGCGAACGTAGTGACCGGGGAGCTGTTTTTT.

This clonotype was counted a single time. The chain recombines TRBV18 with TRBJ1-1; D uncertain. V lost 3 bases to trimming and J lost 9 bases, with 14 bases between them. The CDR3 is made up of 13 amino acids. Germline V gene sequence: CDR1 KGHSH, CDR2 LQKENI. The CDR3 loop is CASSPPGGGKAFF. CDR3 nucleotide sequence: TGTGCCAGCTCACCCCCGGGCGGCGGAAAAGCTTTCTTT.

The rearrangement uses TRBV7-2 and TRBJ1-1; D may be TRBD1 (6 bases). V shed 4 bases and J shed 7 bases, with 13 bases lying between them. Per germline, CDR1 SGHTA and CDR2 FQGNSA. This CDR3 contains 13 residues. As DNA, the CDR3 is TGTGCCAGCAGCTATAGGACAGACGGTGAAGCTTTCTTT. It is translated as CASSYRTDGEAFF.

This clonotype occurred a few times. The chain employs TRBV20-1 and TRBJ2-1, with 8 bases matching TRBD2. Germline V gene sequence: CDR1 DFQATT, CDR2 SNEGSKA (reference sequence). This CDR3 region has 16 residues. Germline trimming cut 5 bases from V and 0 bases from J; bases unmatched to any gene: 9. The CDR3 region has the DNA TGCAGTGCTCTTCCTACAGCGGGGGACTCCTACAATGAGCAGTTCTTC. This translates into CSALPTAGDSYNEQFF.

This clonotype showed up just a few times. The chain has TRBV29-1 and TRBJ2-7; 7 bases agree with TRBD1. J was trimmed by 3 bases and V by 6 bases; bases with no gene match: 11. Germline values: CDR1 SQVTM, CDR2 ANQGSEA. This CDR3 has 14 amino acids. The CDR3 DNA reads as TGCAGCGTCCTCCCCTGGGGACAGCACTACGAGCAGTACTTC. Translating gives CSVLPWGQHYEQYF.

Only a few counts were recorded for this clonotype. A much larger clone lies one base from this, so it may be a read error. This sequence joins TRBV5-1 and TRBJ2-5, with no clear D. The CDR3 is 11 amino acids. The V end was cut by 3 bases, the J end by 3 bases, with 3 bases between. Germline assignment: CDR1 SGHRS and CDR2 YFSETQ. Here the CDR3 reads CASSWEETQYF. CDR3 sequence (DNA): TGCGCCAGCAGCTGGGAAGAGACCCAGTACTTC.

This clonotype was detected a few times. The V call is TRBV11-1, the J call TRBJ2-1; 11 nucleotides agree with TRBD2. The CDR3 length is 15 residues. V shed 2 bases and J 10 bases; nucleotides not matched to a gene: 7. The germline V gene has CDR1 SGHAT and CDR2 FQDESV (reference sequence). DNA of the CDR3: TGTGCCAGCAGCTTAAAATTAGGGACTAGCGGAGAGCAGTTCTTC. Translating gives CASSLKLGTSGEQFF.

V and J are TRBV29-1 and TRBJ2-5; D tentatively reads TRBD1 or TRBD2 (7 bases each). The V and J ends lost 6 bases and 3 bases respectively, with 17 bases between them. The germline CDR1 and CDR2 sequences are SQVTM and ANQGSEA. The CDR3 is made up of 14 amino acids. The CDR3 here is CSVTGISGKETQYF. The CDR3 bases are TGCAGCGTGACAGGGATAAGCGGGAAAGAGACCCAGTACTTC.

This clonotype was counted only a few times. The V gene is TRBV4-2, the J gene TRBJ2-1; D is ambiguous. V was clipped by 0 bases and J by 4 bases, with 13 bases between them. The CDR3 is 16 amino acids. Germline CDR1 is LGHNA and CDR2 is YNFKEQ. CDR3 in DNA: TGTGCCAGCAGCCAAGAAGTTGGGCTAGATTACAATGAGCAGTTCTTC. Its translation is CASSQEVGLDYNEQFF.

This clonotype was picked up a small number of times. V and J are TRBV6-1 and TRBJ2-5; D remains unclear. Germline CDR1 reads MNHNS; CDR2 reads SASEGT. Trimming took off 8 bases at V and 1 base at J, with 11 bases between the two ends. The CDR3 runs 13 residues. CDR3 DNA: TGTGCCAGCGCCAGCTGGGGCCAAGAGACCCAGTACTTC. This encodes CASASWGQETQYF.

This clonotype was counted ten times or more. J is TRBJ2-3 and V is TRBV4-3; 7 nucleotides align to TRBD2. Germline CDR1 reads LGHNA; CDR2 reads YSLEER. The trim removed 0 bases at V and 6 bases at J, leaving 6 bases unmatched. CDR3 length: 15 residues. CDR3 amino acids: CASSQDGREWDTQYF. Here the CDR3 DNA reads TGCGCCAGCAGCCAAGATGGGCGGGAGTGGGATACGCAGTATTTT.

The rearrangement joins TRBV19 to TRBJ2-1; D is possibly TRBD1 (6 bases). CDR3 length equals 13 residues. Germline assignment: CDR1 LNHDA and CDR2 SQIVND (reference sequence). Trimming cost V 6 bases and J 8 bases, with 14 bases left between them. CDR3 DNA: TGTGCCAGTAGCAACGACAGGCGCTATGAGCAGTTCTTC. This sequence encodes CASSNDRRYEQFF.

This clonotype was detected only a few times. This chain links TRBV5-4 with TRBJ2-5; 7 positions match TRBD2. V trimming: 6 bases; J trimming: 5 bases; junction bases outside the gene matches: 13. This CDR3 spans 15 amino acids. CDR1 SGHNT and CDR2 YYREEE come from the germline V gene (reference sequence). The DNA for the CDR3 is TGTGCCAGCACCCCGGGGTTTGGGGGGGAGGAGACCCAGTACTTC. Translating it yields CASTPGFGGEETQYF.

This clonotype appeared a few times. The chain recombines TRBV5-1 with TRBJ1-1; 8 bases align to TRBD1. CDR1 is SGHRS, CDR2 YFSETQ, per germline. Unmatched junction bases numbered 15, after V lost 3 bases and J lost 11 bases. The CDR3 has 15 residues. The CDR3 loop is CASSSGQEDPNRAFF. DNA of the CDR3: TGCGCCAGCAGCTCGGGACAGGAGGACCCTAATCGTGCTTTCTTT.

This clonotype was seen many times. The chain recombines TRBV5-1 with TRBJ2-1; a weak D match, TRBD1 (6 bases). V was clipped by 0 bases and J by 7 bases, with 11 bases between them. CDR1 and CDR2 (germline): SGHRS, YFSETQ. There are 14 residues in the CDR3. In DNA, the CDR3 is TGCGCCAGCAGCTTGGACAGGGAATGGAATGAGCAGTTCTTC. It specifies CASSLDREWNEQFF.

This clonotype was picked up a small number of times. The chain links TRBV7-9 to TRBJ1-1, with D uncertain. The V and J ends lost 3 bases and 1 base respectively, with 9 bases between them. Germline V gene lookup returns CDR1 SEHNR and CDR2 FQNEAQ (reference sequence). The CDR3 sequence is 14 residues long. Here the CDR3 DNA reads TGTGCCAGCAGCTTCGAGTGGGGGAACACTGAAGCTTTCTTT. Encoded protein: CASSFEWGNTEAFF.

This clonotype has just a few counts. The rearrangement uses TRBV20-1 and TRBJ2-3, with 9 bases fitting TRBD2. J gave up 2 bases and V 3 bases, and 12 bases lay outside the gene matches. The CDR3 has 17 amino acids. Germline V gene data show CDR1 as DFQATT and CDR2 as SNEGSKA (reference sequence). The CDR3 DNA reads TGCAGTGCTAGGGAACCTCTAGCGGGGTTGCTCACAGATACGCAGTATTTT. Its translation: CSAREPLAGLLTDTQYF.

The chain carries TRBV4-3 and TRBJ2-1; D is unclear. CDR3 length: 16 amino acids. Germline loops: CDR1 LGHNA, CDR2 YSLEER. With 0 bases removed from V and 2 bases from J, the gap between germline ends came to 11 bases. The CDR3 coding sequence is TGCGCCAGCAGCCAAGATTCGGACGGAACCTACAATGAGCAGTTCTTC. It encodes CASSQDSDGTYNEQFF.

A few counts support this clonotype. V usage is TRBV6-6 and J usage is TRBJ1-5; no firm D call. The V gene's germline CDR1 is MNHNY and CDR2 SVGAGI (reference sequence). Trimming cost V 7 bases and J 7 bases, with 14 bases left between them. This CDR3 region has 13 residues. The CDR3 bases are TGTGCCAGCATTAGGCGGGTAGGACAGCCCCAGCATTTT. Its protein is CASIRRVGQPQHF.